The clone carrying this T cell receptor beta chain was found a few times. Its antigen is undetermined. The CDR3 is 13 residues long. The ends were cut back, 2 bases at V and 8 bases at J, with 9 bases in the middle. The sample originates from a study of T cells in Graves' hyperthyroidism and ophthalmopathy. Overall study results and limits: Most clonotypes expanded in thyroid above 0.001 were likewise present in blood. Using 13 V-J features, a model discriminated ophthalmopathy from stable hyperthyroidism.

A Clinical Activity Score of at least 3, a NOSPECS grade of at least 4 and a duration under 3 months were recorded in the ophthalmopathy patients. The diagnoses drew upon clinical symptoms, serum thyroxine and TRAb, thyroid ultrasound and orbital computed tomography. RNA transcripts yielded amplified TCR beta CDR3 regions. Using the HTBI primer set, a first-round RT-PCR was run on the TCR CDR3. One entry per CDR3 protein, called by TCRdb with MiXCR from the multiplex PCR reads. The repertoire holds about 480,000 distinct CDR3 sequences, 22% seen once, with around 50% in the top ten. What was sequenced was blood. V and J are TRBV12-3 or TRBV12-4 and TRBJ1-4; D unclear. The clonotype comes from a woman aged 70-85 years with Graves' ophthalmopathy. CDR3 protein: CASSLSGAEKLFF. The CDR3 region has the DNA TGTGCCAGCAGTTTAAGTGGTGCCGAAAAACTGTTTTTT.